This T cell receptor beta chain was captured in a study of cytomegalovirus exposure and HLA in healthy donors. The CDR3 runs 17 residues. V lost 5 bases to trimming and J lost 0 bases; unmatched junction nucleotides: 12. Germline loops: CDR1 MDHEN, CDR2 SYDVKM. Here immunoSEQ multiplex PCR was the method, and the copy in TCRdb shows in-frame clones only, minus some. The data show roughly 330,000 clones, with around 90% seen just once and roughly 1.2% held by the top ten. The chain is built from TRBV28 and TRBJ2-5; 7 nucleotides agree with TRBD1. This clonotype was sampled from a woman aged 25 to 45 in good health and CMV-seropositive. Material for sequencing was PBMCs. The CDR3 region has the DNA TGTGCCAGCAGTCTTACGGGCCCGACAGGGTACCAAGAGACCCAGTACTTC. Its protein product is CASSLTGPTGYQETQYF.